These T cell receptor beta chains were read from a single sample in a study of tumor-infiltrating lymphocytes in primary liver carcinoma. TCRdb analysed the multiplex PCR reads with MiXCR anew, one entry per CDR3 protein. The sample lists 50,000 to 65,000 distinct CDR3 sequences; about two thirds were seen once. Sequencing used liver tumor tissue from sampling region 4. All receptors derive from a man aged 35-49 years with primary liver carcinoma and hepatitis B virus infection. CDR3s include the opening cysteine and the closing phenylalanine or tryptophan. D genes are given only for firm matches. For some rows the clone size is stated as once, few or many, or as a class when expanded; others skip it.

>-|15|TRBD1|TRBJ2-1|TRBV2
TGTGCCAGCCGTTTGACAGGGGACTCCTACAATGAGCAGTTCTTC
CASRLTGDSYNEQFF
>-|15|TRBD1|TRBJ2-7|TRBV11-2
TGTGCCTGCAGCTCAGGGACAGGCCGAACCTACGAGCAGCACTTC
CACSSGTGRTYEQHF
>-|17|TRBD1|TRBJ2-6|TRBV2
TGTGCCAGCAGTCCTACGACAGGGGGCTCTGGGGCCAACGTCCTGACTTTC
CASSPTTGGSGANVLTF
>-|16|TRBD1|TRBJ1-4|TRBV4-1
TGCGCCAGCAGCCTGACAGGGGCCACGCCCGATGAAAAACTGTTTTTT
CASSLTGATPDEKLFF
>-|16|-|TRBJ2-2|TRBV11-2
TGTGCCAGCAGCTTAGTGTGGGTACAGAACACCGGGGAGCTGTTTTTT
CASSLVWVQNTGELFF
>medium-sized|16|-|TRBJ2-3|TRBV11-2
TGTGCCAGCAGCTTAGGGGGGGCCACGGGCACAGATACGCAGTATTTT
CASSLGGATGTDTQYF
>-|16|-|TRBJ2-5|TRBV12-3/TRBV12-4
TGTCCCAGCAGTTTCTATGGGCAGGCGGACCAAGAGACCCAGTACTTC
CPSSFYGQADQETQYF
>-|14|TRBD2|TRBJ2-6|TRBV10-3
TGTGCCACACGGGGGGAAACTGGGGCCAACATCCTGACTTTC
CATRGETGANILTF
>-|14|TRBD1|TRBJ1-2|TRBV6-1
TGTGCCATCATAGAACCGGGACAGCCGTATGGCTACATCTTC
CAIIEPGQPYGYIF
>-|12|TRBD1|TRBJ2-1|TRBV29-1
TGCAGCTTTAAAATCTCGGGACAGTTGCAGTTCTTC
CSFKISGQLQFF
>many|15|-|TRBJ1-1|TRBV18
TGTGCCAGCTCACCACTCCCGGACTCGAACACTGAAGCTTTCTTT
CASSPLPDSNTEAFF
>-|17|TRBD1|TRBJ2-2|TRBV12-3/TRBV12-4
TGTGCCAGCAGCCCCGGGACAGGGGACGCAGGGACCGGGGAGCTGTTTTTT
CASSPGTGDAGTGELFF
>-|16|-|TRBJ2-1|TRBV4-2
TGTGCCAGCAGCCACGCCGGGGGACATAGGAACAATGAGCAGTTCTTC
CASSHAGGHRNNEQFF
>-|13|TRBD1|TRBJ2-3|TRBV29-1
TGCAGCGTTTCCACAGGGGCGTCAGATACGCAGTATTTT
CSVSTGASDTQYF
>-|14|-|TRBJ1-2|TRBV4-1
TGCGCCAGTAGCCAAGGGAACAGGAACTATGGTAACACCTTC
CASSQGNRNYGNTF
>once|13|TRBD1|TRBJ1-5|TRBV10-3
TGTGCCACGATCGGGACAGACCAGGCGCCCCAGAATTTT
CATIGTDQAPQNF
>many|15|TRBD2|TRBJ2-3|TRBV28
TGTGCCAGCAGTTGGCTAGCGGATAGCACAGATACGAAATATTTT
CASSWLADSTDTKYF
>-|17|-|TRBJ2-1|TRBV6-2/TRBV6-3
TGTGCCAGCAGTTACTCATTAGAGCGGGCGTCCTACAATGAGCAGTCCTTC
CASSYSLERASYNEQSF